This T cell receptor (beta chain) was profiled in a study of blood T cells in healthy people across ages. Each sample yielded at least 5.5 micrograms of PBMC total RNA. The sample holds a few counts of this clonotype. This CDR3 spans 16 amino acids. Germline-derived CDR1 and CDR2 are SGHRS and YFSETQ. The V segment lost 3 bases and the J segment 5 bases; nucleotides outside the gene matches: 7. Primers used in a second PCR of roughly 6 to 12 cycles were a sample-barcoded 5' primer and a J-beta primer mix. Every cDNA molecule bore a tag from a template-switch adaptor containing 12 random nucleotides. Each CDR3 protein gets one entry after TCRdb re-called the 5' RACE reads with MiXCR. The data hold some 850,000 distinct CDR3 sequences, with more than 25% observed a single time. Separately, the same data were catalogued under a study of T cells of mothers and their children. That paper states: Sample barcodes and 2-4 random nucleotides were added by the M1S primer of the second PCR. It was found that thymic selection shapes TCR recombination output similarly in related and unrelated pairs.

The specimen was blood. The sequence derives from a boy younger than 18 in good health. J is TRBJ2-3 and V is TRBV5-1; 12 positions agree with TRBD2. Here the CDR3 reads CASSSLAGGLGDTQYF. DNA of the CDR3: TGCGCCAGCAGCTCCCTAGCGGGGGGGCTCGGAGATACGCAGTATTTT. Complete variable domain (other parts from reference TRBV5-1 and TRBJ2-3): KAGVTQTPRYLIKTRGQQVTLSCSPISGHRSVSWYQQTPGQGLQFLFEYFSETQRNKGNFPGRFSGRQFSNSRSEMNVSTLELGDSALYLCASSSLAGGLGDTQYFGPGTRLTVL.